What follows describes a single T cell receptor (beta chain). The antigen is not known. These data come from a study of response to subunit inactivated influenza vaccine. The study, taken as a whole, reports: Each seasonal influenza vaccination recruits few new T cells, the authors suggested.

CDR1 is SGHDT, CDR2 YYEEEE, per germline. CDR3 length equals 13 residues. The V gene lost 0 bases and the J gene lost 3 bases, with 7 bases spanning the gap. TCRdb passed the RT-PCR reads through MiXCR, listing each CDR3 protein once. The data contain about 520,000 distinct CDR3 sequences, about 25% of them singletons. This TCR came from a man aged 50 or older who received an inactivated influenza vaccine. The gene calls are TRBV5-6 and TRBJ2-7; D remains unclear. The material was CD4+ T cells sorted from PBMCs, obtained 5 to 6 days after vaccination. The CDR3 coding sequence is TGTGCCAGCAGCTTGGATGACGGCTACGAGCAGTACTTC. It yields the protein CASSLDDGYEQYF.